This record covers a single T cell receptor (beta chain). The antigen is undetermined. The data derive from a study of lymphopenia after photon versus proton radiotherapy. Study results and caveats: Authors raise, but do not show, better survival with proton therapy. Under photons, naive T cells and diversity fell while effector/memory populations rose.

Clones were sequenced by immunoSEQ multiplex PCR, and TCRdb holds only the in-frame ones, with some missing. The data hold some 33,000 clones, with roughly 90% observed a single time. The CDR3 totals 14 residues. V shed 5 bases and J 7 bases; nucleotides not matched to a gene: 8. Germline CDR1 MNHNS, CDR2 SASEGT. Sequencing was performed on peripheral blood, taken from a patient treated with photon-based radiotherapy. The chain links TRBV6-1 to TRBJ1-5; TRBD1 matches 7 bases. The sequence derives from a woman in her forties or fifties with pancreatic cancer. CDR3 region: CASSFSGGGQPQHF. CDR3 nucleotides: TGTGCCAGCAGTTTTTCAGGGGGGGGCCAGCCCCAGCATTTT.